Listed below are T cell receptor beta chains from one sample, sequenced in a study of T cells in Graves' hyperthyroidism and ophthalmopathy. TCRdb ran MiXCR on the multiplex PCR reads and lists one entry per CDR3 protein. The data show approximately 640,000 distinct CDR3 sequences, with 45% seen just once and about 7.7% held by the top ten. Sample: peripheral blood or thyroid tissue (not recorded which). These TCRs come from an adult man with Graves' disease, either hyperthyroidism or ophthalmopathy (not recorded which). The conserved cysteine and the conserved F or W are not part of the CDR3 here. Each record gives: J gene, D gene, V gene, CDR3 protein. A D gene is named only where the DNA matches it firmly.

J: TRBJ1-5
D: -
V: TRBV10-3
CDR3: AISESGILTQPQH

J: TRBJ1-6
D: TRBD1
V: TRBV7-9
CDR3: ASSLGGTGLSPLH

J: TRBJ1-4
D: -
V: TRBV19
CDR3: ASSLSSREKLF

J: TRBJ1-2
D: -
V: TRBV20-1
CDR3: SARGYEGGYT

J: TRBJ2-7
D: TRBD1
V: TRBV20-1
CDR3: SASQGADEQY

J: TRBJ1-4
D: -
V: TRBV20-1
CDR3: SARRRRSLSNEKLL

J: TRBJ2-7
D: TRBD2
V: TRBV7-3
CDR3: ASSQDRGLAGAKEQY

J: TRBJ2-3
D: TRBD2
V: TRBV7-6
CDR3: ASSRRGTSTVSDTQY

J: TRBJ2-7
D: -
V: TRBV12-5
CDR3: ASSPLQGWEQY

J: TRBJ2-2
D: TRBD1
V: TRBV24-1
CDR3: ATAGTGAAGELF

J: TRBJ2-5
D: -
V: TRBV7-3
CDR3: ASSLDGRGKTQY

J: TRBJ2-2
D: TRBD2
V: TRBV7-9
CDR3: ASSQTSASGELF

J: TRBJ2-5
D: -
V: TRBV9
CDR3: ASSVGAGNAETQY

J: TRBJ2-7
D: -
V: TRBV9
CDR3: ASSLESYGYEQY

J: TRBJ1-1
D: -
V: TRBV15
CDR3: ATSRDGLAGSEAF

J: TRBJ2-5
D: -
V: TRBV20-1
CDR3: SASVQGYLETQY

J: TRBJ1-4
D: -
V: TRBV29-1
CDR3: SVERGEKLF

J: TRBJ1-2
D: TRBD1
V: TRBV2
CDR3: ASSSFYRDRDYGYT

J: TRBJ2-6
D: TRBD2
V: TRBV7-9
CDR3: ASSKAGGSSLGPNVLT

J: TRBJ1-5
D: TRBD1
V: TRBV2
CDR3: ASSDVGQAH

J: TRBJ2-6
D: -
V: TRBV6-6
CDR3: ASSYEAGVGANVLT

J: TRBJ1-2
D: -
V: TRBV6-5
CDR3: ASSDGSRYGYT

J: TRBJ1-2
D: -
V: TRBV20-1
CDR3: SARDRKGHYGYT

J: TRBJ1-3
D: -
V: TRBV7-9
CDR3: ASSPAGAPGNTIY

J: TRBJ1-4
D: -
V: TRBV10-2
CDR3: ASGGVGEKLF

J: TRBJ1-6
D: -
V: TRBV20-1
CDR3: SASPVVRGNNSPLH

J: TRBJ1-5
D: TRBD1
V: TRBV20-1
CDR3: SAMTGIRGNQPQH

J: TRBJ1-6
D: TRBD1
V: TRBV10-3
CDR3: ASTGTENSPLH

J: TRBJ1-5
D: TRBD1
V: TRBV4-1
CDR3: ASSPSTGMSTQH

J: TRBJ1-2
D: -
V: TRBV9
CDR3: ASSLVREYDYGYT

J: TRBJ1-1
D: -
V: TRBV5-5
CDR3: ASSPKTGNTEAF

J: TRBJ1-5
D: TRBD1
V: TRBV6-1
CDR3: ASPSDRALGQPQH

J: TRBJ1-4
D: TRBD1
V: TRBV12-3/TRBV12-4
CDR3: ASSGDRAAGKLF

J: TRBJ2-5
D: -
V: TRBV20-1
CDR3: SARRGGGETQY

J: TRBJ1-1
D: -
V: TRBV12-3/TRBV12-4
CDR3: ASSFTGRAGGAF

J: TRBJ1-2
D: TRBD1
V: TRBV2
CDR3: ASSVETGDHGYT

J: TRBJ1-5
D: -
V: TRBV6-1
CDR3: ASSEIGAWSNQPQH

J: TRBJ2-2
D: -
V: TRBV29-1
CDR3: SVLVPGANTGELF

J: TRBJ1-1
D: -
V: TRBV7-6
CDR3: ARVNQNTEAF

J: TRBJ2-7
D: -
V: TRBV10-3
CDR3: ANPTYGYEQY

J: TRBJ1-4
D: TRBD1
V: TRBV20-1
CDR3: SAYTGAGETLF

J: TRBJ1-1
D: -
V: TRBV5-1
CDR3: ASSGGVGTEAF

J: TRBJ2-5
D: TRBD1
V: TRBV5-1
CDR3: ASSVGTGAEETQY

J: TRBJ1-1
D: -
V: TRBV2
CDR3: ASNGLNMNTEAF

J: TRBJ1-1
D: -
V: TRBV7-6
CDR3: ASSLRTAQNTEAF

J: TRBJ1-1
D: -
V: TRBV7-9
CDR3: ASSQVQDINTEAF

J: TRBJ2-5
D: TRBD2
V: TRBV20-1
CDR3: SARVSGRETQETQY

J: TRBJ1-2
D: -
V: TRBV5-1
CDR3: ASSWQGANYGYT

J: TRBJ1-2
D: -
V: TRBV19
CDR3: ATRISNYGYT

J: TRBJ2-7
D: -
V: TRBV6-1
CDR3: ASIDRTYKQY